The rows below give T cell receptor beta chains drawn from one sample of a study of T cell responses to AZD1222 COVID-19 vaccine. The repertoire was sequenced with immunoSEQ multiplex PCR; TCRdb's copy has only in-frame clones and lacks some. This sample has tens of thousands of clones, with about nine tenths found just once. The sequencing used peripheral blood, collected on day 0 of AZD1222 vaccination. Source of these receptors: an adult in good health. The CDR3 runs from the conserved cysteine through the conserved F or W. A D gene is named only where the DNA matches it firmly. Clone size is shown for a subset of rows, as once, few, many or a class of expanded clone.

CDR3: CASSLGQEWYF
DNA: TGTGCCAGCAGTTTGGGACAGGAATGGTACTTC
size: NA
V: TRBV28
D: TRBD1
J: TRBJ2-7

CDR3: CASSSIPRGTYTEAFF
DNA: TGTGCCAGCAGTTCAATCCCCAGGGGAACGTACACTGAAGCTTTCTTT
size: once
V: TRBV27
D: NA
J: TRBJ1-1

CDR3: CASSLGTYTEAFF
DNA: TGTGCCAGCAGTTTAGGCACCTACACTGAAGCTTTCTTT
size: NA
V: TRBV28
D: NA
J: TRBJ1-1

CDR3: CASSSDWREGLAYNEQFF
DNA: TGTGCCAGCAGTTCGGACTGGCGGGAGGGCCTAGCCTACAATGAGCAGTTCTTC
size: NA
V: TRBV27
D: TRBD2
J: TRBJ2-1

CDR3: CASSRPGTGGIGNTIYF
DNA: TGTGCCAGCAGCAGGCCCGGGACAGGGGGAATCGGAAACACCATATATTTT
size: NA
V: TRBV7-2
D: TRBD1
J: TRBJ1-3

CDR3: CASSLPGQGKTGELFF
DNA: TGCGCCAGCAGCTTGCCCGGACAGGGTAAAACCGGGGAGCTGTTTTTT
size: NA
V: TRBV5-1
D: TRBD1
J: TRBJ2-2

CDR3: CASSRGTSGINEQFF
DNA: TGTGCCAGCAGTAGAGGGACTAGCGGGATTAATGAGCAGTTCTTC
size: NA
V: TRBV6-6
D: TRBD2
J: TRBJ2-1

CDR3: CASGKLLGERQYF
DNA: TGCGCCAGCGGGAAACTGTTGGGGGAGAGGCAGTACTTC
size: NA
V: TRBV4-1
D: NA
J: TRBJ2-7

CDR3: CASSQGARFGDTQYF
DNA: TGTGCCAGCAGCCAAGGCGCGAGATTTGGAGATACGCAGTATTTT
size: NA
V: TRBV14
D: NA
J: TRBJ2-3

CDR3: CASSLTSGVTGEQYF
DNA: TGTGCCAGCAGTTTGACTAGCGGGGTCACGGGGGAGCAGTACTTC
size: NA
V: TRBV5-4
D: TRBD2
J: TRBJ2-7

CDR3: CATSRDQGSYGYTF
DNA: TGTGCCACCAGCAGAGATCAGGGCAGCTATGGCTACACCTTC
size: NA
V: TRBV15
D: NA
J: TRBJ1-2

CDR3: CASRGYLNTGELFF
DNA: TGTGCCAGCAGGGGGTACCTAAACACCGGGGAGCTGTTTTTT
size: NA
V: TRBV6-5
D: NA
J: TRBJ2-2

CDR3: CASSDPGTAGGGANVLTF
DNA: TGCGCCAGCAGCGATCCCGGGACCGCGGGGGGTGGGGCCAACGTCCTGACTTTC
size: NA
V: TRBV5-1
D: TRBD2
J: TRBJ2-6

CDR3: CASSPTGIEAFF
DNA: TGCGCCAGCAGCCCCACAGGGATAGAAGCTTTCTTT
size: NA
V: TRBV5-1
D: NA
J: TRBJ1-1

CDR3: CASGPRLGQPQHF
DNA: TGTGCCAGTGGGCCGAGGCTCGGCCAGCCCCAGCATTTT
size: NA
V: TRBV2
D: NA
J: TRBJ1-5

CDR3: CASSYPGREEQYF
DNA: TGCGCCAGCAGCTATCCGGGCCGGGAAGAGCAGTACTTC
size: NA
V: TRBV5-1
D: NA
J: TRBJ2-7

CDR3: CSVAPGGVGEAYGYTF
DNA: TGCAGCGTTGCCCCAGGAGGAGTGGGTGAGGCCTATGGCTACACCTTC
size: few
V: TRBV29-1
D: NA
J: TRBJ1-2

CDR3: CASSSLQGTYFYTF
DNA: TGTGCCAGCAGTTCCCTACAGGGTACCTATTTCTACACCTTC
size: NA
V: TRBV6-5
D: NA
J: TRBJ1-2

CDR3: CASSPEVRGTNEKLFF
DNA: TGCGCCAGCAGCCCTGAGGTCCGGGGAACTAATGAAAAACTGTTTTTT
size: NA
V: TRBV5-1
D: NA
J: TRBJ1-4

CDR3: CASSMGQGGNQPQHF
DNA: TGTGCCAGTAGTATGGGGCAGGGGGGGAATCAGCCCCAGCATTTT
size: NA
V: TRBV19
D: TRBD1
J: TRBJ1-5

CDR3: CASSFGQGDTGELFF
DNA: TGTGCCAGCAGCTTTGGACAGGGTGACACCGGGGAGCTGTTTTTT
size: NA
V: TRBV7-9
D: TRBD1
J: TRBJ2-2

CDR3: CASTSRTSGTYNEQFF
DNA: TGTGCCAGCACCTCAAGGACTAGCGGTACCTACAATGAGCAGTTCTTC
size: NA
V: TRBV5-4
D: TRBD2
J: TRBJ2-1

CDR3: CASSPSGTVYTEAFF
DNA: TGTGCCAGCAGCCCGAGCGGGACCGTGTACACTGAAGCTTTCTTT
size: NA
V: TRBV7-9
D: NA
J: TRBJ1-1

CDR3: CASSLEGDEDTEAFF
DNA: TGCGCCAGCAGCTTGGAAGGGGATGAGGACACTGAAGCTTTCTTT
size: NA
V: TRBV5-1
D: NA
J: TRBJ1-1

CDR3: CASSTSSGGDEQFF
DNA: TGTGCCAGCAGCACCTCTAGCGGGGGGGATGAGCAGTTCTTC
size: NA
V: TRBV7-2
D: TRBD2
J: TRBJ2-1

CDR3: CASSRQSDAYNEQFF
DNA: TGTGCCAGCAGCAGACAATCGGACGCCTACAATGAGCAGTTCTTC
size: NA
V: TRBV7-2
D: NA
J: TRBJ2-1

CDR3: CASSDRQGWSTTNEKLFF
DNA: TGTGCCAGCAGTGACCGGCAGGGGTGGTCCACAACTAATGAAAAACTGTTTTTT
size: NA
V: TRBV6-1
D: NA
J: TRBJ1-4

CDR3: CASRATANYGYTF
DNA: TGTGCCAGCAGGGCGACGGCCAACTATGGCTACACCTTC
size: NA
V: TRBV2
D: NA
J: TRBJ1-2

CDR3: CASSLAGTRRGNEQYF
DNA: TGTGCCAGCAGCTTAGCGGGAACGCGACGCGGCAACGAGCAGTACTTC
size: few
V: TRBV7-9
D: NA
J: TRBJ2-7

CDR3: CASGVGGRSNEKLFF
DNA: TGCGCCAGCGGGGTCGGTGGCAGAAGTAATGAAAAACTGTTTTTT
size: NA
V: TRBV5-1
D: NA
J: TRBJ1-4

CDR3: CASSTNPGDTEAFF
DNA: TGTGCCAGCAGCACAAATCCAGGGGACACTGAAGCTTTCTTT
size: NA
V: TRBV3-1/TRBV3-2
D: NA
J: TRBJ1-1

CDR3: CASSLRGGEYTGELFF
DNA: TGTGCCAGCAGCCTACGGGGGGGAGAGTACACCGGGGAGCTGTTTTTT
size: few
V: TRBV7-2
D: TRBD2
J: TRBJ2-2

CDR3: CASSYAAYGSPLHF
DNA: TGTGCCAGCAGTTACGCGGCGTACGGTTCACCCCTCCACTTT
size: NA
V: TRBV6-5
D: NA
J: TRBJ1-6

CDR3: CASSQRGRGNTGELFF
DNA: TGTGCCAGCAGCCAAAGGGGGCGAGGGAACACCGGGGAGCTGTTTTTT
size: NA
V: TRBV3-1/TRBV3-2
D: TRBD1
J: TRBJ2-2

CDR3: CASSLKSRIWNTEAFF
DNA: TGTGCCAGCAGCTTAAAAAGCAGGATCTGGAACACTGAAGCTTTCTTT
size: NA
V: TRBV7-8
D: NA
J: TRBJ1-1

CDR3: CASSPEWASTDTQYF
DNA: TGCGCCAGCAGCCCGGAGTGGGCTAGCACAGATACGCAGTATTTT
size: NA
V: TRBV5-1
D: NA
J: TRBJ2-3

CDR3: CASSYGEILNTEAFF
DNA: TGTGCCAGCAGTTACGGGGAAATCTTGAACACTGAAGCTTTCTTT
size: once
V: TRBV6-5
D: NA
J: TRBJ1-1

CDR3: CASSTGQARAEQFF
DNA: TGTGCCAGCAGTACCGGACAAGCCCGAGCAGAGCAGTTCTTC
size: NA
V: TRBV2
D: NA
J: TRBJ2-1

CDR3: CASSGSGKTNEKLFF
DNA: TGTGCCAGCAGCGGGTCGGGGAAGACTAATGAAAAACTGTTTTTT
size: NA
V: TRBV11-1
D: NA
J: TRBJ1-4

CDR3: CASSLSRVNEQFF
DNA: TGTGCCAGCAGTTTGTCGAGAGTCAATGAGCAGTTCTTC
size: NA
V: TRBV28
D: NA
J: TRBJ2-1

CDR3: CASRTGPLYGYTF
DNA: TGTGCCAGCAGAACCGGACCTCTTTATGGCTACACCTTC
size: NA
V: TRBV28
D: NA
J: TRBJ1-2

CDR3: CASSSEGDNSYNEQFF
DNA: TGTGCCAGCAGCTCAGAGGGGGATAACTCCTACAATGAGCAGTTCTTC
size: NA
V: TRBV5-8
D: NA
J: TRBJ2-1

CDR3: CASRPQLGTYEQYF
DNA: TGTGCCAGCAGACCTCAACTAGGGACCTACGAGCAGTACTTC
size: NA
V: TRBV28
D: NA
J: TRBJ2-7

CDR3: CASSPSGSRSYEQYF
DNA: TGCGCCAGCAGCCCCAGCGGGTCCCGTTCCTACGAGCAGTACTTC
size: NA
V: TRBV5-1
D: NA
J: TRBJ2-7

CDR3: CSAWGSYEQYF
DNA: TGCAGTGCTTGGGGGTCCTACGAGCAGTACTTC
size: NA
V: TRBV20-1
D: NA
J: TRBJ2-7

CDR3: CASQKGGQGSYEQYF
DNA: TGTGCCAGCCAAAAAGGGGGACAGGGGTCTTACGAGCAGTACTTC
size: NA
V: TRBV7-6
D: TRBD1
J: TRBJ2-7

CDR3: CASSLFGLSAYEQYF
DNA: TGTGCCAGCTCACTTTTCGGTCTATCTGCCTACGAGCAGTACTTC
size: NA
V: TRBV18
D: NA
J: TRBJ2-7

CDR3: CASRRGTPQGPKNIQYF
DNA: TGTGCCAGCAGAAGGGGGACTCCACAGGGGCCCAAAAACATTCAGTACTTC
size: NA
V: TRBV28
D: NA
J: TRBJ2-4

CDR3: CASSQIQETQYF
DNA: TGTGCCAGCAGCCAGATTCAAGAGACCCAGTACTTC
size: NA
V: TRBV3-1/TRBV3-2
D: NA
J: TRBJ2-5

CDR3: CASSIQSGAYEQYF
DNA: TGTGCCAGCAGCATCCAATCGGGGGCGTACGAGCAGTACTTC
size: once
V: TRBV7-2
D: NA
J: TRBJ2-7